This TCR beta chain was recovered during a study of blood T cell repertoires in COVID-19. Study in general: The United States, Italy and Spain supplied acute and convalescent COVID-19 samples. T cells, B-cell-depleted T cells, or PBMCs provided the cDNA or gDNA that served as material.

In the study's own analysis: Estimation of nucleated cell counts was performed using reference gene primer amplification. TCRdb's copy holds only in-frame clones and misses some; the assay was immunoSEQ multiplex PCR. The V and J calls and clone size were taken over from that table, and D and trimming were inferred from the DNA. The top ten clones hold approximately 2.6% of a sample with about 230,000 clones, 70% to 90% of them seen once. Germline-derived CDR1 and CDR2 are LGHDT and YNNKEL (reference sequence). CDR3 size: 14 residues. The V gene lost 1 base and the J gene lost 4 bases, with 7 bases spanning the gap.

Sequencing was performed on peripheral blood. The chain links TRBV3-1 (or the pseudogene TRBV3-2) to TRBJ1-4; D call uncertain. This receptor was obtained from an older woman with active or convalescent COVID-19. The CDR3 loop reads CASSQGGINEKLFF. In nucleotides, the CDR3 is TGTGCCAGCAGCCAAGGCGGAATTAATGAAAAACTGTTTTTT.